Following are 32 T cell receptor beta chains from one sample sequenced in a study of T cell responses to AZD1222 COVID-19 vaccine. Here immunoSEQ multiplex PCR was the method, and the copy in TCRdb shows in-frame clones only, minus some. The sample has 110,000 to 150,000 clones, about nine tenths seen once. The sample here was peripheral blood, taken on day 0 of AZD1222 vaccination. Receptors were obtained from an adult in good health.

The chain joins TRBV5-5 to TRBJ1-2; TRBD1 aligns across 8 bases. The CDR3 sequence is 14 residues long. J gave up 8 bases and V 5 bases, and 11 bases lay outside the gene matches. The germline V gene encodes CDR1 SGHKS and CDR2 YYEKEE (reference sequence). The CDR3 reads CASRPGTGRGGYTF. CDR3 nucleotide sequence: TGTGCCAGCAGGCCCGGGACAGGAAGAGGCGGCTACACCTTC. Full variable domain (remainder filled in from reference TRBV5-5 and TRBJ1-2): DAGVTQSPTHLIKTRGQQVTLRCSPISGHKSVSWYQQVLGQGPQFIFQYYEKEERGRGNFPDRFSARQFPNYSSELNVNALLLGDSALYLCASRPGTGRGGYTFGSGTRLTVV.

The CDR3 region is CASSVPGDTQYF. In nucleotides, the CDR3 is TGTGCCAGCAGCGTACCAGGGGATACGCAGTATTTT. The rearrangement joins TRBV9 to TRBJ2-3; D is possibly TRBD1 (5 bases). The CDR3 is made up of 12 amino acids. Trimming left V 1 base short and J 6 bases short, with 6 bases between. Germline CDR1 reads SGDLS; CDR2 reads YYNGEE.

V is TRBV3-1 (or the pseudogene TRBV3-2) and J is TRBJ1-2; no clear D gene. The germline gives CDR1 LGHDT, CDR2 YNNKEL (reference sequence). Trimming took 0 bases from V and 5 from J, leaving 7 bases between them. This CDR3 is built from 13 residues. The CDR3 loop is CASSQDERYGYTF. DNA for the CDR3: TGTGCCAGCAGCCAAGACGAGAGGTATGGCTACACCTTC.

The chain recombines TRBV6-5 with TRBJ2-7; D is possibly TRBD1 (6 bases). The CDR3 runs to 13 residues. The ends were cut back, 8 bases at V and 0 bases at J, with 11 bases in the middle. Germline values: CDR1 MNHEY, CDR2 SVGAGI. The CDR3 bases are TGTGCCAGCGAAGACAGGTTCTCCTACGAGCAGTACTTC. This gives the protein CASEDRFSYEQYF.

Remarks on this clone: Germline and junction disagree at one end, which may indicate a read error. This sequence joins TRBV3-1 (or the pseudogene TRBV3-2) and TRBJ1-4, with 7 bases that match TRBD1. The CDR3 is 15 residues long. CDR1 is LGHDT and CDR2 is YNNKEL in the germline V gene (reference sequence). The CDR3 region has the DNA TGTGCCAGCAGTCAAGAACAGGGGAAGTATGAAAAACTGTTTTTT. It specifies CASSQEQGKYEKLFF.

The chain has TRBV3-1 (or the pseudogene TRBV3-2) and TRBJ2-5; 8 nucleotides line up with TRBD1. Trimming at V came to 6 bases and at J to 4 bases, leaving 10 bases not matched to a gene. The CDR3 runs to 15 residues. Germline V gives CDR1 LGHDT, CDR2 YNNKEL (reference sequence). The CDR3 loop reads CASSQIRTGSETQYF. CDR3 bases: TGTGCCAGCAGTCAAATCCGGACAGGGTCAGAGACCCAGTACTTC.

About this clone itself: One base away lies a much larger clone, so this may be a sequencing read error. This same CDR3 is encoded by further DNA sequences in the sample. This chain links TRBV6-1 with TRBJ2-6; either TRBD1 or TRBD2 may supply D (6 bases each). This CDR3 is 15 amino acids long. Germline V gene data show CDR1 as MNHNS and CDR2 as SASEGT. Trimming pared 3 bases from V and 3 bases from J, leaving 9 bases between. CDR3 bases: TGTGCCAGCAGTGACGGGGGCGGTGGGGCCAACGTCCTGACTTTC. As protein: CASSDGGGGANVLTF.

J is TRBJ1-1 and V is TRBV29-1; 9 positions agree with TRBD1. The CDR3 totals 12 residues. V gave up 5 bases and J gave up 8 bases; unmatched junction bases: 6. Germline V gene lookup returns CDR1 SQVTM and CDR2 ANQGSEA. The DNA of the CDR3 is TGCAGCGTTTCCGACAGGGGGGGCGAAGCTTTCTTT. Its protein product is CSVSDRGGEAFF.

The rearrangement joins TRBV5-1 to TRBJ2-2, with unresolved D. The germline CDR1 and CDR2 sequences are SGHRS and YFSETQ. The CDR3 loop spans 12 amino acids. Trimming cost V 4 bases and J 1 base, with 2 bases left between them. CDR3 residues: CASSENTGELFF. DNA for the CDR3: TGCGCCAGCAGCGAGAACACCGGGGAGCTGTTTTTT.

This chain uses TRBV3-1 (or the pseudogene TRBV3-2) with TRBJ2-1, with D tentatively TRBD1 or TRBD2 (5 bases each). Germline assignment: CDR1 LGHDT and CDR2 YNNKEL (reference sequence). V was cut by 5 bases and J by 14 bases, with 19 bases left in between. The CDR3 extends over 13 amino acids. The CDR3 loop reads CASSSGADLWKFF. The CDR3 DNA reads TGTGCCAGCAGCTCCGGGGCGGATCTGTGGAAGTTCTTC.

The gene calls are TRBV7-8 and TRBJ2-4; perhaps TRBD2 as D (6 bases). V lost 4 bases and J lost 5, with 12 bases in between. Germline V gene lookup returns CDR1 SGHVS and CDR2 FQNEAQ. The length of the CDR3 is 14 residues. The CDR3: CASSSERVENIQYF. The CDR3 region has the DNA TGTGCCAGCAGCTCCGAGCGGGTGGAAAACATTCAGTACTTC.

The rearrangement links TRBV18 to TRBJ2-7; D unclear. V lost 6 bases and J lost 3, with 9 bases in between. The length of the CDR3 is 12 residues. Germline loops: CDR1 KGHSH, CDR2 LQKENI. For the CDR3, the DNA is TGTGCCAGCTCTTTATTAGTCTACGAGCAGTACTTC. Protein product: CASSLLVYEQYF.

This chain connects TRBV6-4 to TRBJ2-1; TRBD2 might be the D (5 bases). This CDR3 contains 13 residues. Germline CDR1 is MRHNA and CDR2 is SNTAGT. V gave up 2 bases and J gave up 10 bases, with 12 bases separating them. The CDR3 here is CASSDSPSGEQFF. CDR3 DNA sequence: TGTGCCAGCAGTGACAGCCCCTCGGGGGAGCAGTTCTTC.

This clone has only a few counts. This chain uses TRBV19 with TRBJ1-1; the D gene is possibly TRBD1 (5 bases). From germline, CDR1 is LNHDA and CDR2 SQIVND (reference sequence). The CDR3 totals 16 residues. V was trimmed by 3 bases and J by 2 bases, leaving 16 bases between them. The CDR3 region has the DNA TGTGCCAGTAGTATTCGTAACAGGCGGCTCAACACTGAAGCTTTCTTT. It is translated as CASSIRNRRLNTEAFF.

The CDR3 loop is CASSQVSEEQYF. The CDR3 nucleotides read TGTGCCAGCAGCCAAGTATCCGAAGAGCAGTACTTC. The chain recombines TRBV4-2 with TRBJ2-7; no clear D. Germline assignment: CDR1 LGHNA and CDR2 YNFKEQ. The CDR3 totals 12 residues. V lost 1 base and J lost 7, with 8 bases in between.

The chain joins TRBV16 to TRBJ2-7; the match to TRBD1 covers 9 bases. The CDR3 has 15 residues. Germline CDR1 KGHSY, CDR2 FQNENV. V shed 2 bases, J shed 0 bases, and the junction held 2 bases outside the gene matches. The CDR3 bases are TGTGCCAGCAGCCAACCGGGACAGGGCTCCTACGAGCAGTACTTC. It yields the protein CASSQPGQGSYEQYF.

V usage is TRBV5-4 and J usage is TRBJ1-3; D gene unclear. From germline, CDR1 is SGHNT and CDR2 YYREEE (reference sequence). The CDR3 runs 17 residues. V dropped 2 bases and J dropped 4 bases, with 19 bases sitting between them. CDR3 region: CASSLIRSGFPGNTIYF. CDR3 DNA sequence: TGTGCCAGCAGCTTAATTAGGTCGGGGTTCCCCGGAAACACCATATATTTT.

The CDR3 sequence: CASSIARSRQETQYF. Here the CDR3 DNA reads TGTGCCAGTAGTATAGCCAGGAGCCGCCAAGAGACCCAGTACTTC. This rearrangement joins TRBV19 to TRBJ2-5, with unresolved D. The germline gives CDR1 LNHDA, CDR2 SQIVND (reference sequence). The CDR3 consists of 15 residues. V was clipped by 1 base and J by 1 base, with 10 bases between them.

The gene calls are TRBV11-2 and TRBJ2-3; no clear D gene. Germline V gene data show CDR1 as SGHAT and CDR2 as FQNNGV. The CDR3 contains 15 residues. V was shortened by 6 bases and J by 3 bases, with 16 bases between the two germline ends. CDR3 amino acids: CASRSLVKATDTQYF. The CDR3 nucleotides are TGTGCCAGCAGGTCCCTGGTAAAGGCAACAGATACGCAGTATTTT.

The rearrangement uses TRBV13 and TRBJ1-2, with 9 bases that match TRBD1. Germline V gene sequence: CDR1 PRHDT, CDR2 FYEKMQ (reference sequence). The CDR3 is 16 amino acids. V shed 5 bases and J 7 bases; nucleotides not matched to a gene: 14. The CDR3, as DNA: TGTGCCAGCAGCCCTACCCCCCGGACAGGGGAGACTGGCTACACCTTC. The encoded protein is CASSPTPRTGETGYTF.

The V gene is TRBV7-2, the J gene TRBJ1-5; D unresolved. V was clipped by 1 base and J by 5 bases, with 15 bases between them. Germline CDR1 reads SGHTA; CDR2 reads FQGNSA. This CDR3 spans 16 amino acids. The CDR3 DNA follows: TGTGCCAGCAGCTTAGAAGTTGGTGGAGGCTATCAGCCCCAGCATTTT. Its protein is CASSLEVGGGYQPQHF.

V and J are TRBV5-1 and TRBJ2-7; D unclear. Germline lookup yields CDR1 SGHRS and CDR2 YFSETQ. The V end lost 3 bases, the J end lost 3 bases, and 13 bases lay between the germline ends. The CDR3 sequence is 14 residues long. The DNA for the CDR3 is TGCGCCAGCAGCTCTCGACAAGGACGCTACGAGCAGTACTTC. It specifies CASSSRQGRYEQYF.

The rearrangement joins TRBV6-1 to TRBJ2-1; no firm D call. V was clipped by 2 bases and J by 10 bases, with 12 bases between them. From germline, CDR1 is MNHNS and CDR2 SASEGT. The CDR3 contains 13 residues. The CDR3 reads CASSEKLAREQFF. The CDR3 bases are TGTGCCAGCAGTGAAAAATTGGCTAGGGAGCAGTTCTTC.

This clone appeared a single time. This chain uses TRBV7-2 with TRBJ1-1, with unresolved D. Germline loops: CDR1 SGHTA, CDR2 FQGNSA. Trimming cost V 1 base and J 7 bases, with 4 bases left between them. There are 11 residues in the CDR3. The CDR3 region is CASSLGIEAFF. The CDR3 DNA sequence: TGTGCCAGCAGCTTAGGGATTGAAGCTTTCTTT.

The V call is TRBV19, the J call TRBJ2-3, with a tentative D call TRBD2 (6 bases). Germline CDR1 is LNHDA and CDR2 is SQIVND (reference sequence). V was pared by 6 bases and J by 1 base, with 11 bases between. The length of the CDR3 is 14 residues. This CDR3 is CASRRSSGTDTQYF. The CDR3 DNA reads TGTGCCAGTAGGAGGTCTAGCGGCACAGATACGCAGTATTTT. Filled out from reference TRBV19 and TRBJ2-3, the complete variable domain reads DGGITQSPKYLFRKEGQNVTLSCEQNLNHDAMYWYRQDPGQGLRLIYYSQIVNDFQKGDIAEGYSVSREKKESFPLTVTSAQKNPTAFYLCASRRSSGTDTQYFGPGTRLTVL.

The chain combines TRBV24-1 with TRBJ1-2; 7 positions match TRBD1. The V gene end was trimmed by 4 bases and the J gene end by 7 bases; junction bases not matched to a gene: 5. CDR3 length: 13 residues. Germline V gives CDR1 KGHDR, CDR2 SFDVKD. As DNA, the CDR3 is TGTGCCACCAGTGACTACAGGGGCGCTGGCTACACCTTC. Amino acid sequence: CATSDYRGAGYTF.

The chain has TRBV5-6 and TRBJ1-2; maybe TRBD1 (6 bases). Germline assignment: CDR1 SGHDT and CDR2 YYEEEE. V lost 4 bases and J 3 bases, leaving 13 bases between the germline ends. The CDR3 is 14 residues long. Here the CDR3 DNA reads TGTGCCAGCAGCGGCAGGGGTCGGTACTATGGCTACACCTTC. Amino acid sequence: CASSGRGRYYGYTF.

The chain recombines TRBV5-1 with TRBJ2-1; the D is unclear. V was cut by 2 bases and J by 5 bases, with 8 bases left in between. There are 13 residues in the CDR3. Germline values: CDR1 SGHRS, CDR2 YFSETQ. The CDR3 nucleotides are TGCGCCAGCAGCTTAGTAACCGACAATGAGCAGTTCTTC. Its protein product is CASSLVTDNEQFF.

CDR3 nucleotides: TGTGCCAGCACCGCGGACCCGGTCGGGCAGTTCTTC. This encodes CASTADPVGQFF. This chain connects TRBV12-3 or TRBV12-4 to TRBJ2-1; D call uncertain. With 7 bases removed from V and 12 bases from J, the gap between germline ends came to 16 bases. The CDR3 consists of 12 residues.

The chain carries TRBV11-2 and TRBJ1-3; D unclear. The CDR3 extends over 17 amino acids. Trimming removed 0 bases at V and 4 bases at J, with 16 bases between. From germline, CDR1 is SGHAT and CDR2 FQNNGV. The CDR3, as DNA: TGTGCCAGCAGCTTAGATTTGGTTGGGGTGCGCGGAAACACCATATATTTT. Translation gives CASSLDLVGVRGNTIYF.

This clone has a handful of counts. The rearrangement uses TRBV19 and TRBJ2-2, with 7 bases identical to TRBD1. V gave up 2 bases and J gave up 4 bases; unmatched junction bases: 1. This CDR3 has 14 amino acids. CDR1 is LNHDA, CDR2 SQIVND, per germline (reference sequence). Here the CDR3 DNA reads TGTGCCAGTAGTATAAGACAGGGCACCGGGGAGCTGTTTTTT. This codes for CASSIRQGTGELFF.

V usage is TRBV12-5 and J usage is TRBJ1-6; 9 positions match TRBD1. V lost 6 bases, J lost 6 bases, and 6 bases stayed unmatched. From germline, CDR1 is LGHNT and CDR2 FRNRAP. The CDR3 runs 15 residues. The chain's CDR3 is CASGAQGASNSPLHF. DNA of the CDR3: TGTGCTAGTGGCGCACAGGGGGCTAGTAATTCACCCCTCCACTTT.